This T cell receptor beta chain was captured by sequencing in a study of T cell changes during pregnancy in multiple sclerosis. Losses at the gene ends were 4 bases for V and 3 bases for J; bases not matched to a gene: 10. This CDR3 region has 15 residues. Germline CDR1 is SGHNT and CDR2 is YYREEE (reference sequence). The assay was immunoSEQ multiplex PCR, and TCRdb's table has in-frame clones only and misses some. The sample comprises 78,000 or so clones, about 90% of which are singletons, and about 2.8% rests with the top ten. Here the sequenced sample was peripheral blood, taken before pregnancy. This clonotype was sampled from a female donor with multiple sclerosis, enrolled in a pregnancy study. The rearrangement uses TRBV5-4 and TRBJ2-7; the match to TRBD1 covers 7 bases. CDR3 amino acids: CASSDRDGERYEQYF. For the CDR3, the DNA is TGTGCCAGCAGCGACAGGGACGGGGAGCGCTACGAGCAGTACTTC.